The text below deals with one T cell receptor (beta chain). Its antigen remains unidentified. Profiling that covered TCR beta VDJ and CDR3 relied on genomic DNA as its template. MiXCR was run by TCRdb on the reads, yielding one entry per CDR3 protein. The table includes some 290,000 distinct CDR3 sequences, 55% to 65% detected once. This specimen belongs to a study of CD8+CD57+ T cells in acquired aplastic anemia. General observations from the study: Between the patient and control groups, CD8+ Simpson's diversity did not differ significantly.

CDR3 length: 13 amino acids. Germline assignment: CDR1 SEHNR and CDR2 FQNEAQ (reference sequence). V was pared by 5 bases and J by 4 bases, with 9 bases between. Sequencing was performed on sorted CD4+, CD8+, or CD8+CD57+ T cells (not recorded which) from PBMCs. The genes are TRBV7-9 and TRBJ1-5; a weak D match, TRBD1 (6 bases). The sequence was collected from a human donor with severe aplastic anemia or a healthy control (not recorded which). This CDR3 is CASSNTGNQPQHF. CDR3 nucleotides: TGTGCCAGCAGCAATACAGGGAATCAGCCCCAGCATTTT.